This T cell receptor beta chain comes out of a study of blood T cell repertoires in COVID-19. Overall study context: The cDNA or gDNA used as material had been derived from T cells, B-cell-depleted T cells, or PBMCs.

V gave up 3 bases and J gave up 2 bases, with 10 bases separating them. Germline V CDR1 and CDR2: LGHDT, YNNKEL (reference sequence). The CDR3 is made up of 14 amino acids. Clones were sequenced by immunoSEQ multiplex PCR, and TCRdb holds only the in-frame ones, with some missing. The sample includes 350,000 to 550,000 clones, around 89% of them seen just once. The rearrangement joins TRBV3-1 (or the pseudogene TRBV3-2) to TRBJ1-2; D not resolved. The sequence was collected from a woman in her 30s with acute or convalescent COVID-19. The specimen was peripheral blood. The CDR3 loop is CASSQRTGNYGYTF. CDR3 coding DNA: TGTGCCAGCAGCCAGAGGACGGGAAACTATGGCTACACCTTC.